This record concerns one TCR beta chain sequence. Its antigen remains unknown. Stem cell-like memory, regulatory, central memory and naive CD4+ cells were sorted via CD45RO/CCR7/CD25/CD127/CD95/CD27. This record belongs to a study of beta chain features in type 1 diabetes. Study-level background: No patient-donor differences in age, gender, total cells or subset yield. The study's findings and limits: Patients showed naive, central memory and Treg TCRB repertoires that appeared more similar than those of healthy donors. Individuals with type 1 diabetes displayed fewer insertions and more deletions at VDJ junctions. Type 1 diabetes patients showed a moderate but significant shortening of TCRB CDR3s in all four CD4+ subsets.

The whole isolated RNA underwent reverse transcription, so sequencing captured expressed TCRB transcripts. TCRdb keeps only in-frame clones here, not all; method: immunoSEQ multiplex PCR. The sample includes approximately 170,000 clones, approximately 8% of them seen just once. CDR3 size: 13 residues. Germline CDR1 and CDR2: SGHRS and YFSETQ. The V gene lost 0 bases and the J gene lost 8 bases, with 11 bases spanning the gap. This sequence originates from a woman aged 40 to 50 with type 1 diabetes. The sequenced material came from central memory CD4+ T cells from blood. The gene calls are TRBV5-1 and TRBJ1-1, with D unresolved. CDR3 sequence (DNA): TGCGCCAGCAGCTTGGGGCCAGCGAGAGAAGCTTTCTTT. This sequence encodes CASSLGPAREAFF.